This entry is about one T cell receptor beta chain. This sample stems from a study of blood T cell repertoires in COVID-19. Here immunoSEQ multiplex PCR was the method, and the copy in TCRdb shows in-frame clones only, minus some. The repertoire holds more than 40,000 clones, with roughly 90% as singletons. This clonotype originated in a man aged 80 or over with acute or convalescent COVID-19. The sequencing input was peripheral blood.

The CDR3 loop is CASSLYRQGVGEQYF. CDR3 nucleotide sequence: TGTGCCAGCAGCTTATACCGACAGGGAGTAGGCGAGCAGTACTTC. The chain combines TRBV11-2 with TRBJ2-7; 7 nucleotides match TRBD1. J was trimmed by 6 bases and V by 2 bases; bases with no gene match: 10. The CDR3 is 15 residues long. CDR1 is SGHAT and CDR2 is FQNNGV in the germline V gene.